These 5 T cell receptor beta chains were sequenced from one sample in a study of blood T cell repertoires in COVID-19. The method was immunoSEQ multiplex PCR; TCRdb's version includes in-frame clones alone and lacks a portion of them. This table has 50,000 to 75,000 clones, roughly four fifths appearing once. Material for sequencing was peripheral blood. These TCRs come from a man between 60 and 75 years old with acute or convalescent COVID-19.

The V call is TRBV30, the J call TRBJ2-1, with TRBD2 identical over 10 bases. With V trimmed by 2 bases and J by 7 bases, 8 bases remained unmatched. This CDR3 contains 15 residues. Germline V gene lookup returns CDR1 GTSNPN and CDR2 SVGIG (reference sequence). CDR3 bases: TGTGCCTGGAGTTTATCTAGCGGGAGATGGAATGAGCAGTTCTTC. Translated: CAWSLSSGRWNEQFF. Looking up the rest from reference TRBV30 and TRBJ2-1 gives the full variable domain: SQTIHQWPATLVQPVGSPLSLECTVEGTSNPNLYWYRQAAGRGLQLLFYSVGIGQISSEVPQNLSASRPQDRQFILSSKKLLLSDSGFYLCAWSLSSGRWNEQFFGPGTRLTVL.

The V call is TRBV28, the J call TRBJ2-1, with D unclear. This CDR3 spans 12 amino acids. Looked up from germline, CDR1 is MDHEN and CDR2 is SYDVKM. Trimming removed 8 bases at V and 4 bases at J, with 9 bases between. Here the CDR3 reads CASLERYNEQFF. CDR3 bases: TGTGCCAGCCTGGAGAGATACAATGAGCAGTTCTTC.

CDR3 bases: TGTGCCAGCAGCTTAGGATATCGGACAGAGTACAATGAGCAGTTCTTC. This gives the protein CASSLGYRTEYNEQFF. The V gene is TRBV7-9, the J gene TRBJ2-1; D might be TRBD1 (6 bases). Trimming took off 1 base at V and 4 bases at J, with 14 bases between the two ends. Germline-derived CDR1 and CDR2 are SEHNR and FQNEAQ (reference sequence). This CDR3 contains 16 residues.

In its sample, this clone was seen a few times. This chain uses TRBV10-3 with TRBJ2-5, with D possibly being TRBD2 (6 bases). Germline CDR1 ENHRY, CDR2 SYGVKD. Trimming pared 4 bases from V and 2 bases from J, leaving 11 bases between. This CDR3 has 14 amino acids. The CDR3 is CAISGEAEQETQYF. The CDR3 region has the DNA TGTGCCATCAGTGGGGAGGCTGAACAAGAGACCCAGTACTTC.

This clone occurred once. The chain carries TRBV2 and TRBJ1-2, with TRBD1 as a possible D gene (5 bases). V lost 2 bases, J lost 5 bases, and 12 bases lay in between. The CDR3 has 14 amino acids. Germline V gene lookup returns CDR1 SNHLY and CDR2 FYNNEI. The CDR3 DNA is TGTGCCAGCAGTGAACCCAGGGCGGGGTATGGCTACACCTTC. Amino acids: CASSEPRAGYGYTF.